The subject of this entry is one TCR beta chain. The antigen is unknown. This sample is part of a study of cytomegalovirus exposure and HLA in healthy donors. The CDR3 runs 18 residues. The germline gives CDR1 SGHNT, CDR2 YENEEA. The trim removed 0 bases at V and 2 bases at J, leaving 4 bases unmatched. Findings of the study overall: One variant, a missense change in DCLRE1C, was linked in a later analysis to TCR beta V- and J-gene trimming. Three CMV-associated chains were confirmed in vitro to be specific for CMV antigens.

The PCR made use of 60 Vbeta and 13 Jbeta primers. Produced via immunoSEQ multiplex PCR; TCRdb's table is partial and in-frame only. The sample has some 60,000 clones, 70% to 90% seen once; the top ten hold 6%. The chain is built from TRBV11-3 and TRBJ2-2, with 12 bases lining up with TRBD2. The sequenced sample was PBMCs. The clonotype originates from a male donor in good health and CMV-seronegative. CDR3 region: CASSLEGLAGTNTGELFF. The CDR3, as DNA: TGTGCCAGCAGCTTAGAAGGACTAGCGGGGACAAACACCGGGGAGCTGTTTTTT.